This T cell receptor beta chain was documented in a study of response to subunit inactivated influenza vaccine. Study results and caveats: Each seasonal flu vaccination may recruit only limited new T cells, authors suggested.

The CDR3 covers 13 residues. Trimming left V 1 base short and J 3 bases short, with 10 bases between. CDR1 and CDR2 from the germline V gene are SQVTM and ANQGSEA. This clonotype has more than one count but fewer than ten. The antigen is not known. Each CDR3 protein is one row after TCRdb ran MiXCR on the RT-PCR reads. The sample has 450,000 to 700,000 distinct CDR3 sequences; about 14% are singletons. The gene calls are TRBV29-1 and TRBJ2-7, with D uncertain. The origin of this receptor is a middle-aged man who received an inactivated influenza vaccine. The sample was PBMCs from blood, taken 12 days after vaccination. This chain's CDR3 is CSVEGPQSYEQYF. CDR3 DNA sequence: TGCAGCGTTGAAGGTCCACAGAGCTACGAGCAGTACTTC.